A single sample is the source of the 18 T cell receptor beta chains below, sequenced in a study of T cells expressing NK-cell markers. With the 5' RACE reads reprocessed, TCRdb shows one record per CDR3 protein and no DNA. This table holds hundreds of thousands of distinct CDR3 sequences. The sequencing sample was made of blood T cells: a sorted CD56 or NKG2C T cell subset, CD4+ or CD8+ T cells, or bulk PBMC T cells (not recorded which). Source of these receptors: a man between 18 and 29 years old in good health.

The rearrangement joins TRBV29-1 to TRBJ1-2. The germline gives CDR1 SQVTM, CDR2 ANQGSEA. This CDR3 is built from 13 residues. This chain's CDR3 is CSVESHSRYGYTF.

The chain couples TRBV4-1 to TRBJ1-1; the D call from TCRdb, TRBD1, cannot be confirmed without DNA. The CDR3 has 14 residues. The germline gives CDR1 MGHRA, CDR2 YSYEKL. The CDR3 sequence: CASSQETGNTEAFF.

The gene calls are TRBV5-1 and TRBJ1-3; TCRdb's D call, TRBD1, is unchecked because there is no DNA. Germline V CDR1 and CDR2: SGHRS, YFSETQ. The CDR3 spans 16 residues. This CDR3 is CASSLAPQGSGNTIYF.

The gene calls are TRBV6-5 and TRBJ2-7; lacking DNA, the TRBD1 call made by TCRdb goes unchecked. CDR3 size: 13 residues. Per the germline V gene, CDR1 is MNHEY and CDR2 is SVGAGI. CDR3 sequence: CASRGTDSYEQYF.

This chain uses TRBV4-1 with TRBJ1-1; the D call from TCRdb, TRBD1, cannot be confirmed without DNA. There are 15 residues in the CDR3. Germline V CDR1 and CDR2: MGHRA, YSYEKL. CDR3 residues: CASSQDGHPGTEAFF.

The chain couples TRBV20-1 to TRBJ2-1; TCRdb lists TRBD2, though no DNA is available to test this call. CDR3 length: 18 residues. Germline loops: CDR1 DFQATT, CDR2 SNEGSKA (reference sequence). The CDR3 sequence is CSARELAGASTSYNEQFF.

This chain uses TRBV5-3 with TRBJ2-1; checking the TCRdb D call of TRBD2 is not possible without DNA. TRBV5-3 has ORF status, its function being uncertain. This CDR3 comprises 13 residues. Here the CDR3 reads CARVFEGYNEQFF.

The V gene is TRBV5-5, the J gene TRBJ2-3; TCRdb gives TRBD1 as the D gene, but with no DNA this cannot be confirmed. Germline CDR1 reads SGHKS; CDR2 reads YYEKEE (reference sequence). This CDR3 is 17 amino acids long. The CDR3 protein is CASSSTGTVLSGNTQYF.

V and J are TRBV7-9 and TRBJ2-6. The CDR3 contains 15 residues. Germline values: CDR1 SEHNR, CDR2 FQNEAQ (reference sequence). The CDR3 region is CASSRGSSGANVLTF.

The genes are TRBV3-1 and TRBJ2-1; TCRdb outputs TRBD2, but without DNA this stays unchecked. CDR1 and CDR2 (germline): LGHDT, YNNKEL (reference sequence). The CDR3 consists of 15 residues. The CDR3 loop is CASSQVPAGADEQFF.

The chain combines TRBV5-1 with TRBJ2-5; as DNA is missing, the TRBD2 call by TCRdb cannot be tested. CDR1 SGHRS and CDR2 YFSETQ come from the germline V gene. The CDR3 length is 16 residues. The CDR3 reads CASSVSGTSGRETQYF. Full variable domain (outside the CDR3, taken from reference TRBV5-1 and TRBJ2-5): KAGVTQTPRYLIKTRGQQVTLSCSPISGHRSVSWYQQTPGQGLQFLFEYFSETQRNKGNFPGRFSGRQFSNSRSEMNVSTLELGDSALYLCASSVSGTSGRETQYFGPGTRLLVL.

V usage is TRBV4-2 and J usage is TRBJ1-4. This CDR3 spans 15 amino acids. Germline lookup yields CDR1 LGHNA and CDR2 YNFKEQ. The CDR3 reads CASSQGWDSNEKLFF.

The chain is built from TRBV30 and TRBJ2-5; the TCRdb call, TRBD2, lacks DNA for checking. The germline CDR1 and CDR2 sequences are GTSNPN and SVGIG (reference sequence). The CDR3 runs to 13 residues. The CDR3 spells CAWSREGEWSQYF.

J is TRBJ2-1 and V is TRBV4-1; TCRdb picks TRBD2, but there is no DNA to check that call. This CDR3 is built from 14 residues. The germline V gene has CDR1 MGHRA and CDR2 YSYEKL. CDR3 loop: CASSIAGGPNEQFF.

This chain connects TRBV20-1 to TRBJ1-1; the D call of TRBD1 rests on TCRdb alone, since no DNA is present to check it. The V gene's germline CDR1 is DFQATT and CDR2 SNEGSKA (reference sequence). The CDR3 runs to 14 residues. This CDR3 is CSAAPGGENTEAFF.

The chain uses TRBV5-1 and TRBJ2-5; the TCRdb call, TRBD2, lacks DNA for checking. Germline values: CDR1 SGHRS, CDR2 YFSETQ. The CDR3 covers 17 residues. This CDR3 is CASSLNPRDYSQETQYF.

The J gene is TRBJ2-2, the V gene TRBV11-3; TCRdb names TRBD1, which stays unverified in the absence of DNA. Germline V CDR1 and CDR2: SGHNT, YENEEA. The CDR3 totals 15 residues. The CDR3 sequence is CASSAKSGGTGELFF.

V is TRBV9 and J is TRBJ2-3; TCRdb designates TRBD1, a call that cannot be tested without DNA. Per the germline V gene, CDR1 is SGDLS and CDR2 is YYNGEE. This CDR3 comprises 14 residues. The CDR3 protein is CASSVGGMTDTQYF.